Listed below are T cell receptor beta chains from one sample, sequenced in a study of Ad26.COV2.S vaccination and SARS-CoV-2 variants. The protocol was immunoSEQ multiplex PCR, while the TCRdb copy is restricted to in-frame clones and leaves out a portion. The sample yields some 350,000 clones, about 85% seen once. The source material was peripheral blood, sampled in a trial of Ad26.COV2.S vaccine versus placebo. Receptors originate from a person aged 18 to 65 who received the Ad26.COV2.S COVID-19 vaccine or a placebo. Both conserved end residues are part of each CDR3. Fields, in order: J gene, D gene, clone size, V gene, CDR3 protein, CDR3 DNA. A D gene is named only where the DNA matches it firmly. Not all rows give a size; the values are once, few, many and, for expanded clones, a class.

J: TRBJ1-5
D: -
size: -
V: TRBV19
CDR3: CASSIVTSRNQPQHF
DNA: TGTGCCAGTAGTATAGTCACAAGCCGGAATCAGCCCCAGCATTTT

J: TRBJ1-1
D: TRBD1
size: -
V: TRBV10-1
CDR3: CASSEARGIYTEAFF
DNA: TGCGCCAGCAGTGAGGCCAGGGGGATCTACACTGAAGCTTTCTTT

J: TRBJ2-2
D: -
size: -
V: TRBV3-1/TRBV3-2
CDR3: CASSQNGNTGELFF
DNA: TGTGCCAGCAGCCAAAACGGTAACACCGGGGAGCTGTTTTTT

J: TRBJ2-1
D: TRBD2
size: -
V: TRBV11-3
CDR3: CASSLGGRAYNEQFF
DNA: TGTGCCAGCAGCTTAGGCGGGAGGGCCTACAATGAGCAGTTCTTC

J: TRBJ2-1
D: TRBD2
size: -
V: TRBV14
CDR3: CASRPPGLASNEQFF
DNA: TGTGCCAGCAGGCCGCCGGGACTAGCTTCAAATGAGCAGTTCTTC

J: TRBJ1-1
D: -
size: -
V: TRBV12-3/TRBV12-4
CDR3: CASSLNQGTQAFF
DNA: TGTGCCAGCAGTTTAAATCAGGGAACGCAAGCTTTCTTT

J: TRBJ1-1
D: TRBD1
size: -
V: TRBV27
CDR3: CASSTSGTGNTEAFF
DNA: TGTGCCAGCAGTACCTCCGGGACAGGGAATACTGAAGCTTTCTTT

J: TRBJ2-7
D: TRBD1
size: few
V: TRBV15
CDR3: CATSRGAGGLNEQYF
DNA: TGTGCCACCAGCAGAGGGGCAGGGGGCTTGAACGAGCAGTACTTC

J: TRBJ1-6
D: TRBD1
size: -
V: TRBV7-2
CDR3: CASSLGQGAYSPLHF
DNA: TGTGCCAGCAGCTTGGGACAGGGGGCCTATTCACCCCTCCACTTT

J: TRBJ2-7
D: -
size: -
V: TRBV6-5
CDR3: CASSPGTAGYEQYF
DNA: TGTGCCAGCAGCCCAGGGACAGCGGGTTACGAGCAGTACTTC

J: TRBJ2-7
D: TRBD1
size: many
V: TRBV5-1
CDR3: CASNWDRRDEQYF
DNA: TGCGCCAGCAATTGGGACAGGAGAGACGAGCAGTACTTC

J: TRBJ1-5
D: -
size: -
V: TRBV3-1/TRBV3-2
CDR3: CASSQGTVSNQPQHF
DNA: TGTGCCAGCAGCCAAGGGACGGTTAGCAATCAGCCCCAGCATTTT

J: TRBJ2-2
D: -
size: -
V: TRBV27
CDR3: CASSRGVSNTGELFF
DNA: TGTGCCAGCAGCCGAGGAGTTTCGAACACCGGGGAGCTGTTTTTT

J: TRBJ2-3
D: -
size: -
V: TRBV11-2
CDR3: CASSLLADTQYF
DNA: TGTGCCAGCAGCTTATTAGCAGATACGCAGTATTTT

J: TRBJ1-5
D: -
size: -
V: TRBV7-2
CDR3: CASSKQGRDNQPQHF
DNA: TGTGCCAGCTCCAAGCAGGGGCGCGACAATCAGCCCCAGCATTTT

J: TRBJ1-1
D: -
size: -
V: TRBV27
CDR3: CASSGRGEETEAFF
DNA: TGTGCCAGCAGTGGAAGGGGTGAGGAGACTGAAGCTTTCTTT

J: TRBJ1-2
D: -
size: once
V: TRBV27
CDR3: CASSVAGNNYGYTF
DNA: TGTGCCAGCAGTGTGGCAGGGAATAACTATGGCTACACCTTC

J: TRBJ1-4
D: -
size: -
V: TRBV10-1
CDR3: CASSEGRPDELPDEKLFF
DNA: TGCGCCAGCAGTGAAGGCAGGCCGGATGAGCTTCCGGATGAAAAACTGTTTTTT

J: TRBJ2-7
D: TRBD2
size: -
V: TRBV2
CDR3: CASRLAGGGPYEQYF
DNA: TGTGCCAGCCGCCTAGCAGGCGGGGGGCCATACGAGCAGTACTTC

J: TRBJ2-1
D: TRBD2
size: few
V: TRBV19
CDR3: CATHHPRAGGQPRNEQFF
DNA: TGTGCCACCCATCACCCAAGAGCGGGAGGCCAACCGCGGAATGAGCAGTTCTTC

J: TRBJ2-7
D: -
size: -
V: TRBV18
CDR3: CASSPLTGVGEQYF
DNA: TGTGCCAGCTCACCGTTAACAGGAGTGGGCGAGCAGTACTTC

J: TRBJ2-7
D: -
size: -
V: TRBV5-6
CDR3: CASSLWSGSGEQYF
DNA: TGTGCCAGCAGCTTGTGGTCAGGTTCGGGCGAGCAGTACTTC

J: TRBJ1-2
D: TRBD1
size: -
V: TRBV28
CDR3: CASSLGQGGGYTF
DNA: TGTGCCAGCAGCCTCGGACAGGGTGGTGGCTACACCTTC

J: TRBJ1-2
D: -
size: -
V: TRBV12-3/TRBV12-4
CDR3: CASSFRGGYGYTF
DNA: TGTGCCAGCAGTTTTAGGGGTGGCTATGGCTACACCTTC

J: TRBJ2-5
D: -
size: once
V: TRBV6-2/TRBV6-3
CDR3: CASSYRGQRFQETQYF
DNA: TGTGCCAGCAGTTACCGAGGACAGAGGTTTCAAGAGACCCAGTACTTC

J: TRBJ2-1
D: -
size: few
V: TRBV11-2
CDR3: CASSLRGHEQFF
DNA: TGTGCCAGCAGCCTTAGGGGTCATGAGCAGTTCTTC

J: TRBJ1-5
D: -
size: -
V: TRBV27
CDR3: CASSVDGSNQPQHF
DNA: TGTGCCAGCAGTGTGGACGGTAGCAATCAGCCCCAGCATTTT

J: TRBJ2-7
D: -
size: -
V: TRBV5-1
CDR3: CASGEGLYYEQYF
DNA: TGCGCCAGCGGGGAAGGGCTTTACTACGAGCAGTACTTC

J: TRBJ2-5
D: TRBD1
size: -
V: TRBV5-1
CDR3: CASSLASQGGETQYF
DNA: TGCGCCAGCAGCTTGGCTTCACAGGGGGGAGAGACCCAGTACTTC

J: TRBJ2-1
D: TRBD1
size: few
V: TRBV18
CDR3: CASSPETGGAYNEQFF
DNA: TGTGCCAGCTCACCAGAGACAGGGGGCGCCTACAATGAGCAGTTCTTC

J: TRBJ2-2
D: TRBD1
size: -
V: TRBV5-1
CDR3: CASSPRTGNTGELFF
DNA: TGCGCCAGCAGCCCCCGGACAGGGAACACCGGGGAGCTGTTTTTT

J: TRBJ2-2
D: TRBD1
size: few
V: TRBV28
CDR3: CASSSLRTGGAGELFF
DNA: TGTGCCAGCAGTTCTCTGCGGACAGGGGGTGCCGGGGAGCTGTTTTTT

J: TRBJ2-3
D: -
size: -
V: TRBV6-4
CDR3: CASSDSFRGSTDTQYF
DNA: TGTGCCAGCAGTGACTCGTTCAGGGGATCTACAGATACGCAGTATTTT

J: TRBJ2-5
D: -
size: -
V: TRBV5-1
CDR3: CASFRTGTKETQYF
DNA: TGCGCCAGCTTTAGGACCGGGACAAAAGAGACCCAGTACTTC

J: TRBJ2-5
D: TRBD2
size: -
V: TRBV9
CDR3: CASSVEAGTSGRGRIETQYF
DNA: TGTGCCAGCAGCGTAGAGGCCGGGACTAGCGGGAGAGGGAGGATAGAGACCCAGTACTTC

J: TRBJ1-1
D: -
size: -
V: TRBV7-6
CDR3: CASSLEGGTEAFF
DNA: TGTGCCAGCAGCTTAGAGGGGGGGACTGAAGCTTTCTTT

J: TRBJ2-3
D: -
size: -
V: TRBV2
CDR3: CASSKRVTRSTDTQYF
DNA: TGTGCCAGCAGTAAACGGGTCACTAGGTCCACAGATACGCAGTATTTT

J: TRBJ2-2
D: TRBD1
size: -
V: TRBV7-2
CDR3: CASSSQGAGNTGELFF
DNA: TGTGCCAGCAGCTCACAGGGGGCCGGGAACACCGGGGAGCTGTTTTTT

J: TRBJ2-5
D: -
size: -
V: TRBV2
CDR3: CASKRDSPETQYF
DNA: TGTGCCAGCAAGCGGGACAGCCCAGAGACCCAGTACTTC

J: TRBJ2-7
D: -
size: -
V: TRBV10-1
CDR3: CASSEQGTYEQYF
DNA: TGCGCCAGCAGTGAACAGGGGACTTACGAGCAGTACTTC

J: TRBJ1-6
D: TRBD1
size: -
V: TRBV3-1/TRBV3-2
CDR3: CASSRQQGQSNSPLHF
DNA: TGTGCCAGCAGCCGGCAACAGGGACAGAGTAATTCACCCCTCCACTTT

J: TRBJ2-7
D: TRBD1
size: -
V: TRBV2
CDR3: CASRGVGQGYEQYF
DNA: TGTGCCAGCAGGGGGGTAGGACAGGGCTACGAGCAGTACTTC

J: TRBJ2-7
D: TRBD2
size: -
V: TRBV3-1/TRBV3-2
CDR3: CASRASGRGSGEQYF
DNA: TGTGCCAGCAGAGCTAGCGGGAGAGGATCGGGGGAGCAGTACTTC

J: TRBJ1-3
D: -
size: -
V: TRBV6-5
CDR3: CASSQTGPGGTIYF
DNA: TGTGCCAGCAGCCAGACAGGTCCGGGGGGCACCATATATTTT

J: TRBJ2-1
D: -
size: few
V: TRBV5-6
CDR3: CASSANYNEQFF
DNA: TGTGCCAGCAGCGCGAACTACAATGAGCAGTTCTTC

J: TRBJ2-5
D: -
size: -
V: TRBV11-2
CDR3: CASSLGGAWETQYF
DNA: TGTGCCAGCAGCTTAGGAGGGGCGTGGGAGACCCAGTACTTC

J: TRBJ2-2
D: -
size: once
V: TRBV5-1
CDR3: CASSLSAVTGELFF
DNA: TGCGCCAGCAGCTTGTCCGCGGTCACCGGGGAGCTGTTTTTT

J: TRBJ2-2
D: -
size: -
V: TRBV7-2
CDR3: CASSPPGWNTGELFF
DNA: TGTGCCAGCAGCCCCCCCGGGTGGAACACCGGGGAGCTGTTTTTT

J: TRBJ2-1
D: TRBD1
size: -
V: TRBV9
CDR3: CASSATGSSYNEQFF
DNA: TGTGCCAGCAGCGCGACAGGGAGCTCCTACAATGAGCAGTTCTTC

J: TRBJ2-3
D: -
size: -
V: TRBV6-1
CDR3: CASSGRLLDSTDTQYF
DNA: TGTGCCAGCAGTGGTCGGCTACTGGACAGCACAGATACGCAGTATTTT

J: TRBJ1-1
D: TRBD1
size: -
V: TRBV4-3
CDR3: CASSQDWTGGTEAFF
DNA: TGCGCCAGCAGCCAAGACTGGACAGGGGGCACTGAAGCTTTCTTT